The T cell receptor beta chain under discussion was sequenced for a study of blood T cell repertoires in COVID-19. Study-level background: Whether acute or convalescent, the COVID-19 samples came from the United States, Italy and Spain.

The CDR3 is made up of 12 amino acids. Trimming cost V 7 bases and J 7 bases, with 13 bases left between them. Germline assignment: CDR1 MNHEY and CDR2 SVGAGI. As processed by the authors: Reference gene primer amplification gave nucleated cell count estimates. Method: immunoSEQ multiplex PCR; TCRdb's copy keeps in-frame clones and lacks some. Clonal size and the V and J genes are those of that table, whereas D and trimming came from the DNA. The sample yields 200,000 to 250,000 clones, approximately 87% seen once. This chain uses TRBV6-5 with TRBJ1-2; D gene uncertain. Input material: peripheral blood. This receptor was taken from a man in his 60s who had recovered from COVID-19. The CDR3 nucleotides are TGTGCCAGCACTCCATCGCGGGTTGGCTACACCTTC. It encodes CASTPSRVGYTF.